This passage covers 14 T cell receptor beta chains from one sample sequenced in a study of blood T cells in healthy people across ages. PCR was performed a second time for about 7 to 12 cycles using a sample-barcoded 5' primer and a J-beta primer mix. Each CDR3 protein is one row after TCRdb ran MiXCR on the 5' RACE reads. The sample holds approximately 800,000 distinct CDR3 sequences; 20% to 30% are singletons and the top ten take 2.5% to 3.5%. The data also belong to a second study, concerning T cells of mothers and their children.

Sequencing was done on a sample of blood. The receptors were sampled from a boy younger than 18 in good health.

The chain uses TRBV9 and TRBJ2-1, with D perhaps TRBD1 (6 bases). The DNA end is more similar to TRBJ2-7, so the J call may be wrong. Germline assignment: CDR1 SGDLS and CDR2 YYNGEE. The CDR3 totals 14 residues. The DNA for the CDR3 is TGTGCCAGCAGCAAGGGGACACCAACCTACGAGCAGTACTTC. As protein: CASSKGTPTYEQYF.

The chain recombines TRBV28 with TRBJ2-7; D is perhaps TRBD2 (5 bases). Trimming left V 3 bases short and J 1 base short, with 10 bases between. This CDR3 comprises 14 residues. Germline V lookup: CDR1 MDHEN, CDR2 SYDVKM. The CDR3 loop reads CASSLRGRSYEQYF. The CDR3 DNA reads TGTGCCAGCAGTTTGCGAGGGAGATCCTACGAGCAGTACTTC.

This clonotype was seen more than once but under ten times. V usage is TRBV28 and J usage is TRBJ2-5, with a possible D match to TRBD1 (6 bases). V dropped 5 bases and J dropped 1 base, with 23 bases sitting between them. CDR3 length: 18 amino acids. Germline V CDR1 and CDR2: MDHEN, SYDVKM. The CDR3 DNA reads as TGTGCCAGCAGTGGCGCTACAGGGCTCCCCTTATCCCAAGAGACCCAGTACTTC. Amino acids: CASSGATGLPLSQETQYF.

This clonotype turned up a few times. The conserved final phenylalanine or tryptophan is absent from the CDR3, which likely points to a read error. The chain carries TRBV29-1 and TRBJ1-5; D not certain. Trimming took 5 bases from V and 1 from J, leaving 9 bases between them. Germline assignment: CDR1 SQVTM and CDR2 ANQGSEA. The CDR3 extends over 13 amino acids. This CDR3 is CSVQRGSNQPQHL. The CDR3 DNA sequence: TGCAGCGTTCAACGAGGGAGCAATCAGCCCCAGCATCTT.

The chain uses TRBV7-9 and TRBJ2-3; 10 bases fit TRBD2. Germline V gene data show CDR1 as SEHNR and CDR2 as FQNEAQ (reference sequence). The V and J ends lost 4 bases and 2 bases, in that order; junction bases with no gene match: 12. This CDR3 has 18 amino acids. Written as DNA, the CDR3 is TGTGCCAGCAGCTCGCTTTTAGGGAGCGGGGGGGACACAGATACGCAGTATTTT. Residues: CASSSLLGSGGDTDTQYF.

This clonotype was counted a few times. This rearrangement joins TRBV20-1 to TRBJ1-1; D possibly corresponds to TRBD1 (6 bases). V was shortened by 7 bases and J by 5 bases, with 17 bases between the two germline ends. The CDR3 consists of 13 residues. The germline V gene has CDR1 DFQATT and CDR2 SNEGSKA (reference sequence). CDR3: CSGPGGAETEAFF. The CDR3 DNA is TGCAGTGGTCCGGGGGGCGCGGAGACTGAAGCTTTCTTT.

This clonotype turned up a few times. V usage is TRBV29-1 and J usage is TRBJ2-5; 8 bases align to TRBD1. Germline trimming cut 6 bases from V and 2 bases from J; bases unmatched to any gene: 5. The germline V gene has CDR1 SQVTM and CDR2 ANQGSEA. The CDR3 contains 13 residues. The CDR3 here is CSVSTGAQETQYF. CDR3 bases: TGCAGCGTGTCGACAGGGGCTCAAGAGACCCAGTACTTC.

This clonotype was counted only a few times. The gene calls are TRBV7-9 and TRBJ1-2; D gene uncertain. The ends were cut back, 9 bases at V and 4 bases at J, with 12 bases in the middle. There are 12 residues in the CDR3. CDR1 is SEHNR and CDR2 is FQNEAQ in the germline V gene (reference sequence). This CDR3 reads CASDRAFYGYTF. CDR3 DNA sequence: TGTGCCAGTGATAGAGCCTTCTATGGCTACACCTTC.

In this sample, this clonotype turned up a few times. The chain has TRBV12-3 or TRBV12-4 and TRBJ2-1, with 9 bases aligning to TRBD2. With the DNA end fitting TRBJ2-7 better, the J assignment may be wrong. This CDR3 region has 14 residues. Here the CDR3 DNA reads TGTGCCAGCAGTTTTGCGGGGGGGTTCCACGAGCAGTACTTC. Translated: CASSFAGGFHEQYF.

This chain joins TRBV27 and TRBJ2-7; D might be TRBD1 (6 bases). The ends were cut back, 6 bases at V and 2 bases at J, with 17 bases in the middle. Germline-derived CDR1 and CDR2 are MNHEY and SMNVEV (reference sequence). The CDR3 sequence is 15 residues long. This chain's CDR3 is CASRLTGPGAYEQYF. The CDR3 DNA is TGTGCCAGCAGACTGACAGGCCCTGGGGCCTACGAGCAGTACTTC.

The V and J genes are TRBV15 and TRBJ2-5; tentative D call: TRBD1 (6 bases). Germline CDR1 and CDR2: LNHNV and YYDKDF (reference sequence). The CDR3 consists of 14 residues. V was shortened by 6 bases and J by 3 bases, with 14 bases between the two germline ends. The chain's CDR3 is CATSDWDTKETQYF. DNA of the CDR3: TGTGCCACCAGTGATTGGGACACAAAAGAGACCCAGTACTTC.

This clonotype was picked up many times. The chain carries TRBV12-3 or TRBV12-4 and TRBJ2-5; D perhaps matches TRBD2 (5 bases). The CDR3 covers 14 residues. V was trimmed by 5 bases and J by 1 base, leaving 11 bases between them. The CDR3 DNA reads as TGTGCCAGCAGTCCGAGCGGAGCCCAAGAGACCCAGTACTTC. This codes for CASSPSGAQETQYF.

This clonotype was seen a few times. V is TRBV30 and J is TRBJ2-5, with 8 bases that match TRBD1. The CDR3 loop spans 14 amino acids. V was pared by 1 base and J by 3 bases, with 4 bases of the junction left unmatched. Per germline, CDR1 GTSNPN and CDR2 SVGIG (reference sequence). The DNA of the CDR3 is TGTGCCTGGAGTGGGACAGGGTCGGAAGAGACCCAGTACTTC. Protein: CAWSGTGSEETQYF.

The V call is TRBV7-3, the J call TRBJ2-5; either TRBD1 or TRBD2 may fit D (5 bases each). CDR3 length: 13 residues. Trimming took off 4 bases at V and 5 bases at J, with 11 bases between the two ends. The germline V gene encodes CDR1 SGHTA and CDR2 FQGTGA. The CDR3 protein is CASSSGPGETQYF. The CDR3 bases are TGTGCCAGCAGCTCGGGACCGGGGGAGACCCAGTACTTC.